This T cell receptor beta chain was captured by sequencing in a study of identical twins. Study-wide results and limits: The models systematically underestimated how much out-of-frame TCR alpha was shared in monozygotic twins.

As for this clonotype: Its antigen is currently unknown.

CDR1 and CDR2 (germline): SNHLY, FYNNEI. V gave up 6 bases and J gave up 3 bases, with 19 bases separating them. The CDR3 loop spans 16 amino acids. With template switching, a universal primer site was added, and the cDNA carried unique molecular identifiers. TCRdb redid the calling of the 5' RACE reads with MiXCR, one entry per CDR3 protein. Here the sample spans about 220,000 distinct CDR3 sequences, around 6.9% being singletons. This sample also appeared in a second study, on yellow fever vaccine responses in identical twins.

This TCR was sampled from a woman aged 18-30 years in good health. Material for sequencing was memory (CD45RO+) T cells sorted from blood. This chain joins TRBV2 and TRBJ2-3, with a tentative D call TRBD2 (5 bases). The CDR3 sequence: CASSLSPAARTDTQYF. The CDR3 DNA follows: TGTGCCAGCAGCCTCTCCCCAGCGGCGAGGACAGATACGCAGTATTTT.